These 28 T cell receptor beta chains were all obtained from the same sample, sequenced in a study of blood T cell repertoires in COVID-19. Some clones are missing from TCRdb's copy, which holds only in-frame ones; the method was immunoSEQ multiplex PCR. Of 150,000 or so clones in the sample, about 88% were seen once. Specimen: peripheral blood. The receptors stem from a man between 60 and 75 years old with active or convalescent COVID-19.

This chain joins TRBV6-2 or TRBV6-3 and TRBJ2-3, with 7 bases fitting TRBD1. Trimming at V came to 7 bases and at J to 1 base, leaving 5 bases not matched to a gene. Germline-derived CDR1 and CDR2 are MNHEY and SVGEGT. The CDR3 consists of 14 residues. CDR3 amino acids: CASTPGQRTDTQYF. CDR3 sequence (DNA): TGTGCCAGCACCCCGGGACAGCGCACAGATACGCAGTATTTT.

The V call is TRBV27, the J call TRBJ2-5; D may be TRBD2 (6 bases). CDR1 is MNHEY and CDR2 is SMNVEV in the germline V gene (reference sequence). There are 14 residues in the CDR3. Trimming stripped 6 bases from V and 4 bases from J, with 15 bases between. The CDR3 protein is CASSIGGLSETQYF. The DNA for the CDR3 is TGTGCCAGCAGCATAGGAGGGTTGTCAGAGACCCAGTACTTC.

This sequence joins TRBV4-2 and TRBJ2-2; 7 bases map to TRBD1. The CDR3 is 14 residues long. Germline V gene lookup returns CDR1 LGHNA and CDR2 YNFKEQ. J gave up 5 bases and V 6 bases, and 6 bases lay outside the gene matches. CDR3 in DNA: TGTGCCAGCAGACGGGACAGACAAACCGGGGAGCTGTTTTTT. This encodes CASRRDRQTGELFF.

This clone has only one observation. The genes are TRBV6-4 and TRBJ2-1; 9 nucleotides match TRBD2. This CDR3 has 15 amino acids. Germline V gene lookup returns CDR1 MRHNA and CDR2 SNTAGT. The junction had 5 bases not matched to a gene; V was cut back by 4 bases and J by 4 bases. As DNA, the CDR3 is TGTGCCAGCAGTGTTGGTAGCGGGGGATACAATGAGCAGTTCTTC. Translating it yields CASSVGSGGYNEQFF.

The chain recombines TRBV27 with TRBJ1-2; 8 bases align to TRBD1. J lost 8 bases, V lost 7 bases, and 15 bases had no gene match. The CDR3 is 15 amino acids. The V gene's germline CDR1 is MNHEY and CDR2 SMNVEV (reference sequence). CDR3 protein: CASTQVPTGVEGYTF. CDR3 DNA: TGTGCCAGCACTCAAGTCCCGACAGGGGTGGAAGGCTACACCTTC.

The V and J genes are TRBV10-3 and TRBJ2-7; 8 positions match TRBD1. Losses at the gene ends were 0 bases for V and 1 base for J; bases not matched to a gene: 5. The CDR3 is made up of 16 amino acids. CDR1 and CDR2 (germline): ENHRY, SYGVKD. The CDR3 region has the DNA TGTGCCATCAGTGAGTCGGCGGGGACAGGATCCTACGAGCAGTACTTC. This codes for CAISESAGTGSYEQYF.

The gene calls are TRBV5-8 and TRBJ1-2, with TRBD1 as a possible D gene (6 bases). V lost 4 bases and J lost 1, with 17 bases in between. Germline assignment: CDR1 SGHTS and CDR2 YDEGEE. The CDR3 is made up of 16 amino acids. DNA of the CDR3: TGTGCCAGCAGCGAGTGGACAGTAAACCTTAACTATGGCTACACCTTC. Its protein product is CASSEWTVNLNYGYTF. Combining the CDR3 with reference TRBV5-8 and TRBJ1-2 gives the whole variable domain EAGVTQSPTHLIKTRGQQATLRCSPISGHTSVYWYQQALGLGLQFLLWYDEGEERNRGNFPPRFSGRQFPNYSSELNVNALELEDSALYLCASSEWTVNLNYGYTFGSGTRLTVV.

The rearrangement joins TRBV5-4 to TRBJ1-1, with a possible D match to TRBD1 (6 bases). This CDR3 has 14 residues. Germline CDR1 is SGHNT and CDR2 is YYREEE (reference sequence). V lost 4 bases to trimming and J lost 1 base, with 11 bases between them. CDR3 region: CASSLGGRNTEAFF. CDR3 nucleotide sequence: TGTGCCAGCAGCCTGGGGGGGCGGAACACTGAAGCTTTCTTT.

The chain has TRBV28 and TRBJ1-2; TRBD1 is a possible D gene (6 bases). This CDR3 is 10 amino acids long. Trimming removed 11 bases from V and 7 bases from J, with 11 bases in between. Germline V gene lookup returns CDR1 MDHEN and CDR2 SYDVKM. As DNA, the CDR3 is TGTGCCGCGGGGGGCTTTGGCTACACCTTC. Translating it yields CAAGGFGYTF.

V gene TRBV3-1 (or the pseudogene TRBV3-2) combines with J gene TRBJ2-7; 8 bases align to TRBD1. This CDR3 comprises 16 residues. The junction had 12 bases not matched to a gene; V was cut back by 3 bases and J by 5 bases. Per the germline V gene, CDR1 is LGHDT and CDR2 is YNNKEL (reference sequence). CDR3 residues: CASSHEAGTGVNEQYF. Here the CDR3 DNA reads TGTGCCAGCAGCCATGAAGCTGGGACAGGAGTCAACGAGCAGTACTTC.

J is TRBJ1-4 and V is TRBV4-2, with D uncertain. This CDR3 contains 16 residues. CDR1 LGHNA and CDR2 YNFKEQ come from the germline V gene. The V gene lost 0 bases and the J gene lost 3 bases, with 11 bases spanning the gap. For the CDR3, the DNA is TGTGCCAGCAGCCAAGATAATGCGTTGGCTAATGAAAAACTGTTTTTT. Translating it yields CASSQDNALANEKLFF.

This clone was detected only once. V usage is TRBV11-1 and J usage is TRBJ2-5, with TRBD2 matching 11 bases. V shed 5 bases, J shed 1 base, and the junction held 6 bases outside the gene matches. Germline V gene lookup returns CDR1 SGHAT and CDR2 FQDESV (reference sequence). The CDR3 runs 16 residues. DNA for the CDR3: TGTGCCAGCAGCCGAGGGACTAGCGGACTCCAAGAGACCCAGTACTTC. Protein product: CASSRGTSGLQETQYF.

J is TRBJ1-2 and V is TRBV6-5; TRBD1 matches at 8 bases. After removal of 10 bases from V and 2 bases from J, the junction contained 6 bases not matched to a gene. The CDR3 runs 13 residues. Germline lookup yields CDR1 MNHEY and CDR2 SVGAGI. CDR3 sequence (DNA): TGTGCCACCCGGACAGGGCTAAACTATGGCTACACCTTC. This sequence encodes CATRTGLNYGYTF.

A few counts support this clone. V usage is TRBV29-1 and J usage is TRBJ2-7; D is possibly TRBD2 (6 bases). This CDR3 comprises 15 residues. Germline CDR1 and CDR2: SQVTM and ANQGSEA. V was clipped by 3 bases and J by 0 bases, with 15 bases between them. CDR3 protein: CSVEGRGTSSYEQYF. In nucleotides, the CDR3 is TGCAGCGTTGAGGGTCGGGGGACGAGCTCCTACGAGCAGTACTTC.

This rearrangement joins TRBV5-4 to TRBJ2-5, with 11 bases that match TRBD1. Trimming at V came to 4 bases and at J to 2 bases, leaving 1 base not matched to a gene. CDR3 length: 14 amino acids. CDR1 and CDR2 from the germline V gene are SGHNT and YYREEE (reference sequence). CDR3 protein: CASSRDRGQETQYF. The CDR3 region has the DNA TGTGCCAGCAGCAGGGACAGGGGGCAAGAGACCCAGTACTTC.

V is TRBV12-3 or TRBV12-4 and J is TRBJ2-7, with D tentatively TRBD1 (5 bases). The CDR3 length is 13 residues. V lost 6 bases and J lost 4, with 13 bases in between. The CDR3 spells CASRSDKGYEQYF. CDR3 DNA: TGTGCCAGCAGATCCGACAAGGGGTACGAGCAGTACTTC.

The CDR3 nucleotides are TGTGCCAGCAGTGAAGTTACAGGGTACAATGAGCAGTTCTTC. It yields the protein CASSEVTGYNEQFF. J is TRBJ2-1 and V is TRBV6-1; D might be TRBD1 (6 bases). V was shortened by 1 base and J by 4 bases, with 8 bases between the two germline ends. The CDR3 is 14 residues long. CDR1 and CDR2 (germline): MNHNS, SASEGT.

The chain couples TRBV11-3 to TRBJ1-3; D is ambiguous. The CDR3 consists of 13 residues. The V gene lost 5 bases and the J gene lost 2 bases, with 7 bases spanning the gap. Germline CDR1 reads SGHNT; CDR2 reads YENEEA. CDR3 DNA: TGTGCCAGCAGCATATCTCCTGGAAACACCATATATTTT. Translation gives CASSISPGNTIYF.

The chain couples TRBV6-5 to TRBJ1-1; tentative D call: TRBD1 (5 bases). The germline gives CDR1 MNHEY, CDR2 SVGAGI. The CDR3 contains 13 residues. The V end was cut by 0 bases, the J end by 7 bases, with 9 bases between. For the CDR3, the DNA is TGTGCCAGCAGTTACTCTTCAGGGATTGAAGCTTTCTTT. Residues: CASSYSSGIEAFF.

The sample holds one count of this clone. This chain joins TRBV10-1 and TRBJ2-3; 10 bases match TRBD1. CDR1 WNHNN and CDR2 SYGVQD come from the germline V gene (reference sequence). Trimming cost V 3 bases and J 2 bases; bases outside gene matches: 5. This CDR3 has 16 amino acids. The CDR3: CASSERQGASTDTQYF. CDR3 sequence (DNA): TGCGCCAGCAGTGAAAGACAGGGGGCCTCCACAGATACGCAGTATTTT.

This clone was detected a few times. The chain employs TRBV5-1 and TRBJ1-1; 10 bases line up with TRBD1. The V segment lost 4 bases and the J segment 0 bases; nucleotides outside the gene matches: 3. CDR1 SGHRS and CDR2 YFSETQ come from the germline V gene. This CDR3 region has 15 residues. The CDR3 DNA reads TGCGCCAGCAGCCCGGACAGGGGGTTGAACACTGAAGCTTTCTTT. It translates to CASSPDRGLNTEAFF. The variable domain in full, completed from reference TRBV5-1 and TRBJ1-1, reads KAGVTQTPRYLIKTRGQQVTLSCSPISGHRSVSWYQQTPGQGLQFLFEYFSETQRNKGNFPGRFSGRQFSNSRSEMNVSTLELGDSALYLCASSPDRGLNTEAFFGQGTRLTVV.

This CDR3 is CASSQDSTGQPQHF. In DNA form, the CDR3 reads TGTGCCAGCAGCCAAGATAGTACGGGTCAGCCCCAGCATTTT. This rearrangement joins TRBV3-1 (or the pseudogene TRBV3-2) to TRBJ1-5; D unresolved. CDR3 size: 14 residues. CDR1 LGHDT and CDR2 YNNKEL come from the germline V gene (reference sequence). V was pared by 0 bases and J by 6 bases, with 9 bases between.

The rearrangement joins TRBV7-8 to TRBJ1-1; 7 bases fit TRBD1. Germline trimming cut 5 bases from V and 0 bases from J; bases unmatched to any gene: 9. Germline CDR1 reads SGHVS; CDR2 reads FQNEAQ. This CDR3 has 16 residues. CDR3 loop: CASSPPRQGMNTEAFF. DNA of the CDR3: TGTGCCAGCAGCCCCCCCAGACAGGGAATGAACACTGAAGCTTTCTTT.

This clone was recorded once. The chain is built from TRBV29-1 and TRBJ1-2; D gene uncertain. This CDR3 has 13 amino acids. The germline V gene has CDR1 SQVTM and CDR2 ANQGSEA. Trimming pared 3 bases from V and 1 base from J, leaving 9 bases between. CDR3 protein: CSVENGINYGYTF. In DNA, the CDR3 is TGCAGCGTTGAGAACGGGATTAACTATGGCTACACCTTC.

This clone was observed once. This chain joins TRBV2 and TRBJ2-1; TRBD2 aligns across 16 bases. From germline, CDR1 is SNHLY and CDR2 FYNNEI. V lost 7 bases to trimming and J lost 13 bases; unmatched junction nucleotides: 7. CDR3 length: 14 residues. CDR3 in DNA: TGTGCCAGCACCCCGGGACTAGCGGGGGGGTTACAGTTCTTC. Its translation: CASTPGLAGGLQFF.

The chain carries TRBV6-5 and TRBJ2-3; 7 nucleotides line up with TRBD2. Germline-derived CDR1 and CDR2 are MNHEY and SVGAGI. The CDR3 sequence is 13 residues long. V lost 10 bases to trimming and J lost 3 bases; unmatched junction nucleotides: 7. CDR3 coding DNA: TGTGCCACGTGCCGGCGGGGGACAGATACGCAGTATTTT. The encoded protein is CATCRRGTDTQYF.

The rearrangement joins TRBV7-9 to TRBJ1-6; no firm D call. CDR3 size: 13 residues. The germline V gene encodes CDR1 SEHNR and CDR2 FQNEAQ (reference sequence). V lost 5 bases and J lost 5, with 7 bases in between. The chain's CDR3 is CASSVLDNSPLHF. In nucleotides, the CDR3 is TGTGCCAGCAGCGTCCTCGATAATTCACCCCTCCACTTT.

The chain links TRBV4-1 to TRBJ1-2, with 10 bases fitting TRBD1. Germline CDR1 and CDR2: MGHRA and YSYEKL. The CDR3 loop spans 17 amino acids. Trimming cost V 3 bases and J 0 bases; bases outside gene matches: 7. The CDR3 here is CASSHVWGTGANYGYTF. The CDR3 coding sequence is TGCGCCAGCAGCCACGTTTGGGGGACAGGGGCTAACTATGGCTACACCTTC.